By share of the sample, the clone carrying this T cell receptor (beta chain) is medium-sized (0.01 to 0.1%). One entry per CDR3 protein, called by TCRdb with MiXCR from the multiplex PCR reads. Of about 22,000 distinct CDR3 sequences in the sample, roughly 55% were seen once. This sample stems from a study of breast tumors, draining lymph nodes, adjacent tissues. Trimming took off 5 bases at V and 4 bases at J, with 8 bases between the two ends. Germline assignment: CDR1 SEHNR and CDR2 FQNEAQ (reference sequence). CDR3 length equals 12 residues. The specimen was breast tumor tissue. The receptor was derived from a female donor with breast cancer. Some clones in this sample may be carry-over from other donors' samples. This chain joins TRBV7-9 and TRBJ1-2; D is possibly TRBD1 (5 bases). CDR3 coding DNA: TGTGCCAGCAGCCGCGGGACCTATGGCTACACCTTC. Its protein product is CASSRGTYGYTF.